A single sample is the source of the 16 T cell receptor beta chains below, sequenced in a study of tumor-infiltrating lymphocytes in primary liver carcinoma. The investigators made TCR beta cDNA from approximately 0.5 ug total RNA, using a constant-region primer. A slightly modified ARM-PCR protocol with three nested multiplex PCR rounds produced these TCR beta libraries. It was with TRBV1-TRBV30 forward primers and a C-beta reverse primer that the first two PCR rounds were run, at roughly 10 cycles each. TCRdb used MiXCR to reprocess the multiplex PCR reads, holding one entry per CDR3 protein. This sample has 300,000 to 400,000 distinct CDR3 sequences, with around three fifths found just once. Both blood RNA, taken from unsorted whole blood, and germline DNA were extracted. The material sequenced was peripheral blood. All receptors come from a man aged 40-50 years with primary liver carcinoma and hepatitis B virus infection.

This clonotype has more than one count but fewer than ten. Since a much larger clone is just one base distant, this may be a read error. CDR3 region: CASSPSYADTQYF. CDR3 nucleotide sequence: TGTGCCAGCAGTCCGTCCTACGCGGATACGCAGTATTTT. The J gene is TRBJ2-3, the V gene TRBV12-3 or TRBV12-4; unclear D gene. Trimming pared 5 bases from V and 6 bases from J, leaving 12 bases between. The CDR3 loop spans 13 amino acids.

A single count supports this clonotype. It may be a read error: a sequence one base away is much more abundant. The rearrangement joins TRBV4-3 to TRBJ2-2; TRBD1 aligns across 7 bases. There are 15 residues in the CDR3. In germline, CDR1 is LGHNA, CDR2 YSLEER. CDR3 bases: TGCGCCAGCAGCCAAATACAGGGGAACACCAGGGAGCTGTTTTTT. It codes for CASSQIQGNTRELFF.

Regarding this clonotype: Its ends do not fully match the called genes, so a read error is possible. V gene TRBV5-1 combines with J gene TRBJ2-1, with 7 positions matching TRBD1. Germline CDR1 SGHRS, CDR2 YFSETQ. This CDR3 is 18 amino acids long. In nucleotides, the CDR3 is TGCGCCAGGAGCTCGAAAATGACAGGGACCCTATCCTACAATGAGCAGTTCTTC. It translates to CARSSKMTGTLSYNEQFF.

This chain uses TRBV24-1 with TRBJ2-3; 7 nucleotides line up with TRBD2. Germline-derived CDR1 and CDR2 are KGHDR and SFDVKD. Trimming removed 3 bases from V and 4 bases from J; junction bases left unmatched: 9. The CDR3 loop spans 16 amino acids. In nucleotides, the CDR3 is TGTGCCACCAGTGATCGGGCGGGAGTGGCGGCAGATACGCAGTATTTT. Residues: CATSDRAGVAADTQYF.

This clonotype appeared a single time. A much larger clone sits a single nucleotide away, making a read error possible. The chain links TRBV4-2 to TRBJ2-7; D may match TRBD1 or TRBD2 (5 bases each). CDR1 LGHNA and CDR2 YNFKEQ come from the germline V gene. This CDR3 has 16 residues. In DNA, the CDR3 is TGTGCCAGCAGCCAAGTAGGGGCGGCGGGTTCCTACGGGCAGTACTTC. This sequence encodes CASSQVGAAGSYGQYF.

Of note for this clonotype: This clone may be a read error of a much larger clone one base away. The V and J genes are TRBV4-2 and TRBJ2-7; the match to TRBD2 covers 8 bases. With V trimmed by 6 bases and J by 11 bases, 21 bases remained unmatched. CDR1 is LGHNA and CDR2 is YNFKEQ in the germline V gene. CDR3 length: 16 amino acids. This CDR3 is CASRRGGTSEGSVEYF. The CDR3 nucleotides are TGTGCCAGCAGACGAGGAGGGACTAGTGAGGGGAGTGTAGAGTACTTC.

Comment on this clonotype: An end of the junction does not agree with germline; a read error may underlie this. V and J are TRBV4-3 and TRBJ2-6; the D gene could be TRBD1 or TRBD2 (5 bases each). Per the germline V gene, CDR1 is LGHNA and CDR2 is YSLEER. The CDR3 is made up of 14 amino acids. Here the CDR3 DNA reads TGCGCCAGCAACATCGGTCTCGGGGCCAACATCCTGACTTTC. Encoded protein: CASNIGLGANILTF.

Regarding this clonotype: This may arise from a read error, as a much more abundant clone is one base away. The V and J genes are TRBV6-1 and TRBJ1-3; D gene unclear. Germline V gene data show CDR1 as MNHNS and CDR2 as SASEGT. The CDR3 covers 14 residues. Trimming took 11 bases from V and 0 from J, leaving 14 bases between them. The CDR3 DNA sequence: TGTGCCGGCGGAAGCGGCCACTCTGGAAACACCATATATTTT. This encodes CAGGSGHSGNTIYF.

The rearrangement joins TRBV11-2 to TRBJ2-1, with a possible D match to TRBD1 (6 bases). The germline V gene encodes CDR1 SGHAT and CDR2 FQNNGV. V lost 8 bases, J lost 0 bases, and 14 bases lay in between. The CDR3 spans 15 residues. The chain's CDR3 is CASCQGPVSYNEQFF. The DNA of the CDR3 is TGTGCCAGCTGTCAGGGGCCTGTCTCCTACAATGAGCAGTTCTTC.

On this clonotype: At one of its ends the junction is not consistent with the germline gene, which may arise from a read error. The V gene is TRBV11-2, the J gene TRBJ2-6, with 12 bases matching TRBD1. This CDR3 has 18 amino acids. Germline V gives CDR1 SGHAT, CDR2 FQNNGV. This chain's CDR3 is CAGSLGTGGSPGANVLAF. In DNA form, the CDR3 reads TGTGCCGGCAGCTTAGGGACAGGGGGCTCCCCTGGGGCCAACGTCCTGGCTTTC.

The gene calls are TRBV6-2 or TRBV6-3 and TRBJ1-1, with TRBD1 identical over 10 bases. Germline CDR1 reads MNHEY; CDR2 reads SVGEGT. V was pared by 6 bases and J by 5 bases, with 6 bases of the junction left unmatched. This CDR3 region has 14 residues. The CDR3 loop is CASRRDRGLTEAFF. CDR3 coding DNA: TGTGCCAGCAGACGCGACAGGGGGCTTACTGAAGCTTTCTTT.

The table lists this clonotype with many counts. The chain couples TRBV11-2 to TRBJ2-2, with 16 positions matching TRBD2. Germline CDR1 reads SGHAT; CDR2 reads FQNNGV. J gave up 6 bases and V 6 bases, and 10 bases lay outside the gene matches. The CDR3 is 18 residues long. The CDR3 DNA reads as TGTGCCAGCAGATCACCGGGACTAGCGGGAGGGGGTGCCGGGGAGCTGTTTTTT. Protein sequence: CASRSPGLAGGGAGELFF.

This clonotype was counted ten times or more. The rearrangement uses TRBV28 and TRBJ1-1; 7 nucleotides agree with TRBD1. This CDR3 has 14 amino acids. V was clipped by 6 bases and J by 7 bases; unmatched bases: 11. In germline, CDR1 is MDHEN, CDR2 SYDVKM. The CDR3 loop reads CASSRFIQGGEAFF. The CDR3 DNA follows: TGTGCCAGCAGCCGATTTATCCAGGGGGGTGAAGCTTTCTTT.

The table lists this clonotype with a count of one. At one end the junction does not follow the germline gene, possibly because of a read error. CDR3: CASSQPAWSNEQLF. The DNA for the CDR3 is TGCGCCAGCAGTCAGCCGGCCTGGAGTAATGAGCAGCTCTTC. V is TRBV10-1 and J is TRBJ2-1, with D uncertain. CDR1 is WNHNN and CDR2 is SYGVQD in the germline V gene (reference sequence). The CDR3 length is 14 residues.

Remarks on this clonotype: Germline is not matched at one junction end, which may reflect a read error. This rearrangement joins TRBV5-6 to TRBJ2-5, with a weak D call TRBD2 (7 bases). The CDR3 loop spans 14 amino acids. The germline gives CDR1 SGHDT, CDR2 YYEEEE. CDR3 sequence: CASSKRGAGETQYF. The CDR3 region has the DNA TGCGCCAGCAGCAAACGGGGGGCCGGCGAGACCCAGTACTTC.

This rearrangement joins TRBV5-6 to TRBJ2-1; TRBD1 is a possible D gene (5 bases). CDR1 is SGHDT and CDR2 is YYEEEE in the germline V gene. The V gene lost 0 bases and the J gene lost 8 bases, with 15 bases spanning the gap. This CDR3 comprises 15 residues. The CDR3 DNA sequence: TGTGCCAGCAGCTTGGGGCAGGCCTTAGGGGATGAGCAGTTCTTC. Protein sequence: CASSLGQALGDEQFF.